The entry below gives a single T cell receptor beta chain sequence along with its context. Its target is not known. The assay was immunoSEQ multiplex PCR, and TCRdb's table has in-frame clones only and misses some. In the table there are fewer than 85,000 clones, approximately 83% of which are singletons. Documented time point: baseline, week 1 (first vaccination visit). Indicated treatment: pre-vaccination baseline after standard-of-care therapy. Donors had new IDH1-mutant astrocytomas of WHO grade 3 or 4 (ATRX-lost). This entry comes from a study of a mutant IDH1 vaccine in newly diagnosed glioma. Overall study: Treated patients comprised approximately 60% males and around 38% females, mean age roughly 43 years. Therapy received beforehand was radiotherapy, temozolomide, or both, with most patients given both.

Study-level findings and limits: A vaccine-induced immune response developed in roughly 93% of the patients.

Germline V gene data show CDR1 as SGHRS and CDR2 as YFSETQ. The V segment lost 3 bases and the J segment 1 base; nucleotides outside the gene matches: 4. The CDR3 runs to 14 residues. The sample in question was PBMCs, obtained from a glioma patient treated with radiotherapy, temozolomide or both. The TCR sequence derives from a man aged 30 to 45 with glioma. The chain couples TRBV5-1 to TRBJ2-7; 7 positions agree with TRBD1. The CDR3 DNA reads TGCGCCAGCAGCTGGGACAGCGCATCCTACGAGCAGTACTTC. Translation: CASSWDSASYEQYF.